This T cell receptor beta chain was documented in a study of cytomegalovirus exposure and HLA in healthy donors (dated by TCRdb to 2016 to 2017). As for the study more broadly: According to an earlier analysis of a few hundred of the donors, about 179 million T cells yielded 117 million unique TCR beta sequences and about 300 Gb of sequence data. An early release that covered some 640 HLA-typed donors contained about 300 gigabases of sequencing data and 80 million or so unique TCR sequences. Of the roughly 400 genotyped donors, approximately 82% fell in the genetic ancestry cluster associated with self-reported Caucasian donors. The aim of the study was to test whether cataloging public T cell receptors could identify signatures of past pathogen exposure. The study used immunosequencing to profile the T cell repertoires of approximately 650 subjects and linked those repertoires to cytomegalovirus serostatus. In addition to the first cohort of around 670 subjects, a separate validation cohort of approximately 120 different subjects was used. To predict cytomegalovirus infection status, the study brought together high-throughput TCR immunosequencing, statistical association of individual TCRs with disease status, and machine learning. To study patterns of TCR occurrence, a later analysis re-analyzed previously published TCR beta repertoires from 500 to 850 donors and added high-resolution HLA genotyping. In the later analysis, no new phenotypic data were used to find candidate immune exposures; instead, reliance was placed on TCR beta sequences and their occurrence across donors. To decide whether each TCR beta V gene segment behaved as functional or pseudogenic, an earlier analysis of approximately 600 of the donors relied on high-throughput TCR beta sequencing. Alongside the repertoire data, information on donor age, sex, ethnicity and CMV serostatus was compiled. A later genetic analysis took genome-wide SNP genotypes for about 65% of the 666 donors and used that subset as a discovery cohort. All discovery cohort repertoires had been generated using a single sequencing platform. Class I and class II HLA loci were covered by the typing at four-digit resolution. Typing coverage varied by locus: about 620-630 donors for A, B, C, DRB1 and DQB1; around 560 for DQA1; more than 600 for DPA1; roughly 470 for DPB1. Four to six DR-DQ haplotypes were handled as single units for association and clustering, since linkage in the cohort was strong. Among about 400 genotyped donors of the cohort, an average of approximately 220,000 unique TCR beta nucleotide sequences was sequenced per donor, of which about 20% were non-productive. Broader findings and caveats from the paper: According to a later analysis, most CMV-associated TCR beta chains appeared to be HLA-restricted, and the HLA associations seemed to be driven largely by CMV exposure. The presence/absence analyses assumed that sequencing depth was roughly uniform across donors, and that assumption may not be true. Several of the top co-occurrence clusters appeared to be linked to parvovirus B19, influenza, CMV and Epstein-Barr virus, according to a later analysis. A further reported finding was that TCR beta sequences accurately predicted the HLA-A and HLA-B alleles for most subjects in the first cohort. Some IMGT-functional V segments, including TRBV6-2 and TRBV6-3, could not be distinguished by the 87-base-pair reads and were therefore excluded. Strong co-occurrence of HLA alleles, especially DR and DQ, made assigning TCR associations to individual alleles difficult. V-gene and J-gene trimming of TCR beta chains was associated with a missense DCLRE1C variant in a later genetic analysis, and the association was replicated in an independent cohort. This cohort had only TCR beta chains sequenced, and the lack of alpha or paired-chain data limited which features could be detected. A few of the identified cytomegalovirus-associated TCR beta chains were confirmed in vitro to be specific for cytomegalovirus antigens. An earlier analysis of some 560 of the donors showed that most TCR beta V segments appeared in productive rearrangements either about 90% or about 30% of the time, which broadly matched IMGT annotations. A total of 150 to 200 TCR beta chains were listed by the study as associated with cytomegalovirus. Approximately 18 rarely observed V segments, including chromosome 9 orphons, were excluded from the earlier analysis of almost 600 of the donors because counts were too low. The only immune exposure information available for the cohort was CMV serostatus. It was suggested by the authors that the approach could potentially be generalized to other disease states and immunological phenotypes. Because some donors lacked HLA typing at each locus, the association tests relied only on the typed subset. Compared with the 666-donor mean, donors in an Asian-associated ancestry cluster had fewer N-insertions in productive TCRs, according to a later genetic analysis. The sequencing pipeline was judged likely to have produced a cluster of highly shared sequence variants as a technical artifact. In a later analysis, HLA-associated TCR beta chains showed more clonal expansion and lower generation probabilities than non-associated chains that were equally common. In a later analysis, more than 15,000 TCR beta sequences were associated with specific HLA alleles at a false discovery rate of 0.05. Most TCR sequences were observed very rarely across donors, whereas some public TCRs were present in many individuals. In a later analysis, TCR association rates were found to vary across HLA loci, with the most associated TCRs seen for DRB1 alleles and the fewest for HLA-C alleles. Linkage disequilibrium might explain the correlated functional status among segregating V segments, but an unknown experimental factor could not be ruled out. The classifier was reported to diagnose cytomegalovirus status with high specificity and sensitivity in both the original cohort and the validation cohort.

From the germline V gene (reference sequence), CDR1 is SEHNR and CDR2 is FQNEAQ. The CDR3 goes from the cysteine to the phenylalanine over 15 residues. Only the CDR3 region is kept as DNA, spanning 45 bases read in frame from base 1. Trimmed from V: 6 bases; trimmed from J: 4 bases; junction bases lacking a gene match: 11. The cohort was made up of 500 to 800 healthy bone marrow donors. At the time of sampling, all cohort members were nominally healthy, though unrecorded immune exposures were likely present. The donor was CMV seronegative and belonged to the group of over 350 seronegative cohort members. A peripheral blood sample was collected from each donor, and TCR beta sequencing was performed on peripheral blood mononuclear cells. The Qiagen DNeasy Blood Extraction Kit was used to extract genomic DNA from the blood cell samples. Points on this clone: Its antigen remains undetermined. No much larger clone exists at a distance of one base, and base qualities are not known.

The protocol used for the library was the immunoSEQ multiplex PCR assay. A mixture of 60 forward primers for TCR Vbeta segments and 13 reverse primers for TCR Jbeta segments was used in the multiplex PCR. The CDR3 region of rearranged TCR beta genes was amplified from genomic DNA by a multiplex PCR assay. On the Illumina HiSeq System, the amplified TCR beta libraries were sequenced as 87-base-pair reads. The paper's data handling went like this. Across the 500 to 750 repertoires, a later analysis counted approximately 83 million unique TCR beta chains, roughly 11 million of which were shared by at least two donors. Raw reads were error-corrected and collapsed into unique sequences by a nearest-neighbor algorithm in which closely related sequences were merged to remove PCR and sequencing errors. To assign V, D and J gene segments, CDR3 sequences were aligned to IMGT reference sequences. For a sequence to be retained, a match of at least six nucleotides was required to both a V gene segment and a J gene segment. A rearrangement counted as productive if the CDR3 had no stop codons and remained in frame with V and J, and every other rearrangement counted as non-productive. CDR3 was defined by IMGT convention, running from the second conserved V-encoded cysteine to the conserved J-encoded phenylalanine. Sequences without an unambiguous match to a single V gene segment were excluded from the earlier analysis of approximately 560 of the donors. In an earlier analysis of around 590 of the donors, a V segment was called functional when productive rearrangements were above 56.7%, and segregating when the standard deviation between donors exceeded 5%. A statistical classification framework was built to diagnose cytomegalovirus status from the catalog of TCR beta chain sequences. V and J gene assignment, in a later analysis, came from comparing TCR nucleotide sequences with IMGT/GENE-DB human TR gene sequences. The TCRdist pipeline was used in a later analysis to assign CDR3 sequences and most-parsimonious VDJ recombination scenarios. In a later analysis, each TCR beta chain was defined by its CDR3 amino acid sequence together with its V-gene family, and reads without a unique V-gene family were excluded. In a later analysis, 550 to 650 highly shared, low-generation-probability nucleotide sequences were removed to address suspected cross-contamination and a sequencing artifact. For each public chain, a later analysis derived a clonal expansion index from normalized ranks of inferred template counts within each repertoire. A later analysis computed generation probabilities with a VDJ recombination model fitted to out-of-frame rearrangements, and checked the results against IGoR. In a later analysis, hypergeometric tests were used to score TCR-TCR, TCR-HLA and TCR-CMV co-occurrence, with a repertoire-size bias correction applied to TCR pairs. False discovery rates were estimated in a later analysis by permuting HLA or CMV assignments 20 times. In a later analysis, co-occurring TCRs were grouped with DBSCAN, and TCRdist sequence similarity was added when clustering was performed within HLA-allele-positive subsets. For co-occurrence clustering, repertoires with fewer than 30,000 or more than 120,000 public chains were excluded, along with about five repertoires with anomalous nucleotide sharing. The table comes from immuneACCESS by way of TCRdb, which keeps in-frame sequences with V and J called. Part of the clones is missing from these tables; in studies checked, under half for an unresolved V gene and the rest for unknown reasons. The V and J calls and clone size were taken over from that table, and D and trimming were inferred from the DNA. The sample profile shows 95,000 to 110,000 clones; 77% of them were found once. The ten most abundant clones make up 4% to 5% of the sample.

The sequence came from a male donor in good health and CMV-seronegative. The sequence is built from TRBV7-9 and TRBJ2-5; TRBD1 matches 7 bases in the middle. What was sequenced was PBMCs. CDR3 protein: CASSSQGPIGETQYF. The DNA sequence is TGTGCCAGCAGTTCACAGGGGCCTATCGGAGAGACCCAGTACTTC.